The clone carrying this T cell receptor beta chain was counted once. The antigen remains unidentified. Time point: newly diagnosed GD, antithyroid drugs for less than 3 months. Extracted RNA from PBMCs served as the source of the TCR library. American Thyroid Association guidelines were used to diagnose Graves' disease. iRepertoire HTBI primers and Arm-PCR of CDR3 regions built TCR beta libraries. Via MiXCR, TCRdb re-called the multiplex PCR reads, giving one row per CDR3 protein. The sample contains over 200,000 distinct CDR3 sequences, 15% to 20% of which appear only once. Germline-derived CDR1 and CDR2 are SGHAT and FQNNGV. This CDR3 region has 15 residues. The germline V and J ends were trimmed by 7 bases and 4 bases, with 18 bases remaining between them. This specimen belongs to a study of regulatory T cells in long-lasting Graves disease. As for the study in general: Antithyroid drug use was under 3 months in newly diagnosed Graves' patients. Study-level results: Persistent patients shared more public clonotypes (over 2,500) than new patients (approximately 1,000).

The chain carries TRBV11-2 and TRBJ2-3; possibly TRBD1 for D (6 bases). The material was peripheral blood mononuclear cells (PBMCs), obtained at new diagnosis, from a patient treated with antithyroid drugs. This TCR was sampled from a female donor with Graves disease. CDR3 sequence (DNA): TGTGCCAGCACTTCCGGCCGGGGACATTCAGATACGCAGTATTTT. Protein: CASTSGRGHSDTQYF. The full variable domain, its missing parts supplied by reference TRBV11-2 and TRBJ2-3, is EAGVAQSPRYKIIEKRQSVAFWCNPISGHATLYWYQQILGQGPKLLIQFQNNGVVDDSQLPKDRFSAERLKGVDSTLKIQPAKLEDSAVYLCASTSGRGHSDTQYFGPGTRLTVL.